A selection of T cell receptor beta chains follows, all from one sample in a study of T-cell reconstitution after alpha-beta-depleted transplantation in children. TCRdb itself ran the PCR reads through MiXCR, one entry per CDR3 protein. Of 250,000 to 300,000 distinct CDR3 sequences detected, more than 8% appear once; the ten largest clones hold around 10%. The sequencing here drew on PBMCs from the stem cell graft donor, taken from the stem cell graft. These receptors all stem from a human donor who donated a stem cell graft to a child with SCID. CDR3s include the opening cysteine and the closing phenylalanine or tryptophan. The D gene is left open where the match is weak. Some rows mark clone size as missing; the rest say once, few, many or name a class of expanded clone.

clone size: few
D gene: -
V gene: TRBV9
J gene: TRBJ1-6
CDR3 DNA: TGTGCCAGCAGCGTAGCCGGCTCCTATAATTCACCCCTCCACTTT
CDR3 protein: CASSVAGSYNSPLHF

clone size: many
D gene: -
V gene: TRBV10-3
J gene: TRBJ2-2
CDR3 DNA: TGTGCCATCGTTAGGGCCACCGGGGAGCTGTTTTTT
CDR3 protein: CAIVRATGELFF

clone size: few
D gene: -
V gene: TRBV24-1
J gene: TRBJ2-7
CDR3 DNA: TGTGCCACCAGTGATTTAGCGGACAGCAGCTACGAGCAGTACTTC
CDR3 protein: CATSDLADSSYEQYF

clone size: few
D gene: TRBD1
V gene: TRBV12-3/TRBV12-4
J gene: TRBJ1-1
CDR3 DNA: TGTGCCAGCACCGTGGGAGGGGGCCATTTGAACACTGAAGCTTTCTTT
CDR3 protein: CASTVGGGHLNTEAFF

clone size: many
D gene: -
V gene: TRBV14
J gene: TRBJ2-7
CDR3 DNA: TGTGCCAGCAGCCAAGCAACGATACTCGGCGAGCAGTACTTC
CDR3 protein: CASSQATILGEQYF

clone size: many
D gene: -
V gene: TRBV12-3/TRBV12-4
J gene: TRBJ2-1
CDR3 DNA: TGTGCCAGCAGCCCGGGGGTCCGTACAGCGGAGCAGTTCTTC
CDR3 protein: CASSPGVRTAEQFF

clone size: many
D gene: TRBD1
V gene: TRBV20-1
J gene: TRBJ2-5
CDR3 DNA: TGCAGTGCCAACAGGGGAATGGGAGAGACCCAGTACTTC
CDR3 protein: CSANRGMGETQYF

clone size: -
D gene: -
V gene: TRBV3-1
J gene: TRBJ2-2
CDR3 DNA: TGTGCCAGCAGCCAAGGTGGACCCTCCGGGGAGCTGTTTTTT
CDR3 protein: CASSQGGPSGELFF

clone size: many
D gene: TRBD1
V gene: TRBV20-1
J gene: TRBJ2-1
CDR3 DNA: TGCAGTGCTAGAGGTAATGGACAGGGGATGAGGGAGCAGTTCTTC
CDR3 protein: CSARGNGQGMREQFF

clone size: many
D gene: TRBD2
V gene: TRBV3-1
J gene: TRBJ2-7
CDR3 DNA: TGTGCCAGCAGCCCGAACAGACTAGCGGGGGACGAGCAGTACTTC
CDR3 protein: CASSPNRLAGDEQYF

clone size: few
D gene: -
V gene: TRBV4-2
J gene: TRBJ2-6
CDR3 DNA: TGTGCCAGCAGCCAAGACTCAGTCTCTGGGGCCAACGTCCTGACTTTC
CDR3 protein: CASSQDSVSGANVLTF

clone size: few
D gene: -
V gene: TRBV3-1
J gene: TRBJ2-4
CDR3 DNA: TGTGCCAGCAGTGACCCGGGAGACGGGAACATTCAGTACTTC
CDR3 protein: CASSDPGDGNIQYF

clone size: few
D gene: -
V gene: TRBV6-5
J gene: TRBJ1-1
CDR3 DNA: TGTGCCAGCAGTTACGAAGTGGGGGGAGTTTTGAACACTGAAGCTTTCTTT
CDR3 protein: CASSYEVGGVLNTEAFF

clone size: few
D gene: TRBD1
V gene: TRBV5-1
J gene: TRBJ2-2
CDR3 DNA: TGCGCCAGCAGTACTAACCGGGGACAGGCATCGAACACCGGGGAGCTGTTTTTT
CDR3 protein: CASSTNRGQASNTGELFF

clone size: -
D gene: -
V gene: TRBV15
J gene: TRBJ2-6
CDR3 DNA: TGTGCCACCAGCAGAGATCGGGCAGCCGGGGCCAACGTCCTGACTTTC
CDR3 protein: CATSRDRAAGANVLTF

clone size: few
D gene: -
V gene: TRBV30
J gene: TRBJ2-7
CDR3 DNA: TGTGCCTGGAGTGTGCGAGGTCCAGACTACGAGCAGTACTTC
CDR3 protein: CAWSVRGPDYEQYF

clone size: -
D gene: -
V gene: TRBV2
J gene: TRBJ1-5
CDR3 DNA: TGTGCCAGCAGAGAGGAGGGGGGGACTCAGCCCCAGCATTTT
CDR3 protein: CASREEGGTQPQHF

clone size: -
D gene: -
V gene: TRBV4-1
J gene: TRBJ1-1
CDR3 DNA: TGCGCCAGCAGCCAAGGTCAGGCAGACCCTAAAGCTTTCTTT
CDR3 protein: CASSQGQADPKAFF

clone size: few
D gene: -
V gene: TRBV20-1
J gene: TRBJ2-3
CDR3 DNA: TGCAGTGCCACCAGGAGGACGTTGAGCATAAGCACAGATACGCAGTATTTT
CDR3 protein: CSATRRTLSISTDTQYF

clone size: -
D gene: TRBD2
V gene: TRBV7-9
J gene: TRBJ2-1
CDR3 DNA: TGTGCCAGCAGCCCAGAGAGCGGGGTCCTCTACAATGAGCAGTTCTTC
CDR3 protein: CASSPESGVLYNEQFF

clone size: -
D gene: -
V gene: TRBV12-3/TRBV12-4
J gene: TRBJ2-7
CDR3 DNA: TGTGCCAGCAGGTCGGGGTCCTACGAGCAGTACTTC
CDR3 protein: CASRSGSYEQYF

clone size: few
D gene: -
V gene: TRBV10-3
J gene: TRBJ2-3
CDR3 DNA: TGTGCCATCAATGGTCAGGGGACGCTCCTCCAAAGCACAGATACGCAGTATTTT
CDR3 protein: CAINGQGTLLQSTDTQYF

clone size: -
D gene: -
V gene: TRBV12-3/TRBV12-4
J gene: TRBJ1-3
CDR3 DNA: TGTGCCAGCAGTTTAGGGCAGGCTGGAAACACCATATATTTT
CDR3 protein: CASSLGQAGNTIYF

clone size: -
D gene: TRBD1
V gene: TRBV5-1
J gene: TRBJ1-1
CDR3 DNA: TGCGCCAGCAGCCCTCGACAGGGTGACATGAACACTGAAGCTTTCTTT
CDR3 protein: CASSPRQGDMNTEAFF

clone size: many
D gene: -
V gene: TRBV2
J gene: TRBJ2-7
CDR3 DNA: TGTGCCACCCAAGCAGGGTCCTACGAGCAGTACTTC
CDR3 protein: CATQAGSYEQYF

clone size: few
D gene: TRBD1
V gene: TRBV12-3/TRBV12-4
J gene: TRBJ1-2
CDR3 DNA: TGTGCCAGCAGTCCTGGACAGGGGGTAATTTTTGGTGGCTACACCTTC
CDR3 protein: CASSPGQGVIFGGYTF

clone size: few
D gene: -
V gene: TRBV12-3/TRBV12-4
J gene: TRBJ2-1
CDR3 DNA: TGTGCCAGCAGTCCTATAGCGTACTCCTACAATGAGCAGTTCTTC
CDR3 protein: CASSPIAYSYNEQFF

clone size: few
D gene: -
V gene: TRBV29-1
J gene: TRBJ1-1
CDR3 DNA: TGCAGCGGCGGACGGATGAACACTGAAGCTTTCTTT
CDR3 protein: CSGGRMNTEAFF

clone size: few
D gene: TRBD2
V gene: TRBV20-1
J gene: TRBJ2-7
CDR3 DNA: TGCAGTGCCGAGGCAGGACTAGCGGTCTACGAGCAGTACTTC
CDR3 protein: CSAEAGLAVYEQYF

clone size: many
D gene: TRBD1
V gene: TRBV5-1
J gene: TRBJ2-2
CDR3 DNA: TGCGCCAGCAGCTTGGCCTTTTGGACAGGGGATCCCGGGGAGCTGTTTTTT
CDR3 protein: CASSLAFWTGDPGELFF

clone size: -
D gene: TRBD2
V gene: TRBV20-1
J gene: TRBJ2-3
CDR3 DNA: TGCAGTGCAGACATAGCGGGGGGGCCCAGCACAGATACGCAGTATTTT
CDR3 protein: CSADIAGGPSTDTQYF

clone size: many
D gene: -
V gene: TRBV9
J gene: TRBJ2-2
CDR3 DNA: TGTGCCAGCAGCGGGAGCAAGCTGTTTTTT
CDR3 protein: CASSGSKLFF

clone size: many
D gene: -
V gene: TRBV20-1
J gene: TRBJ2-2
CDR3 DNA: TGCAGTGCTAGAGATCTAACGGAACATAACACCGGGGAGCTGTTTTTT
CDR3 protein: CSARDLTEHNTGELFF

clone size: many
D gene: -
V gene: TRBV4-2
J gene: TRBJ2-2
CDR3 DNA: TGTGCCAGCAGCCAAGCCTCGTCGAACACCGGGGAGCTGTTTTTT
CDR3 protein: CASSQASSNTGELFF

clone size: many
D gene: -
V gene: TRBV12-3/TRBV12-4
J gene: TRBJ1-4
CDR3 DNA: TGTGCCAGCAGTCAAAACACAGCAACTAATGAAAAACTGTTTTTT
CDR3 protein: CASSQNTATNEKLFF

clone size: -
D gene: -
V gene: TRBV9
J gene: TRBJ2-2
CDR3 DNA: TGTGCCAGCAGCACCCGAGGGGGGGGTACTGTGACCGGGGAGCTGTTTTTT
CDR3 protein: CASSTRGGGTVTGELFF

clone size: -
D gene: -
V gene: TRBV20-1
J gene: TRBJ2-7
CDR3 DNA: TGCAGTGCTAGAGACCCCCAGGCGTACGAGCAGTACTTC
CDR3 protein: CSARDPQAYEQYF

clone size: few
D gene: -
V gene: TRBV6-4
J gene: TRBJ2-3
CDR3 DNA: TGTGCCAGCAGTGATGGTTCCGCGGATACGCAGTATTTT
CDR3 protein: CASSDGSADTQYF

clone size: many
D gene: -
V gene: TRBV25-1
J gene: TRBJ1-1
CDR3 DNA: TGTGCCAGCAGTGAATATACGGCTGGGGCTGAAGCTTTCTTT
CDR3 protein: CASSEYTAGAEAFF

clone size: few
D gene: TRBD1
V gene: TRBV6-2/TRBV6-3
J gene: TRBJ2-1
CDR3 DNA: TGTGCCAGCAGTTGGGACAGCTTCGACAATGAGCAGTTCTTC
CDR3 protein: CASSWDSFDNEQFF